Below, 11 T cell receptor beta chains from the same sample are listed, as sequenced in a study of Graves' ophthalmopathy and Graves' hyperthyroidism (dated by TCRdb to 2017 to 2018). These reads were obtained on an Illumina HiSeq 2000. For repertoire sequencing, TCR beta CDR3 regions were amplified from RNA transcripts. HTBI primers and the Qiagen OneStep RT-PCR kit were used in a first-round RT-PCR, which was followed by a second-round multiplex PCR, size selection and purification. The public reads were quality trimmed at Q25 with fastp and then assembled into clones with MiXCR by TCRdb, keeping productive beta chains. One record per CDR3 amino acid sequence lists the most common genes and DNA. In this sample the table shows about 160,000 distinct CDR3 sequences, less than 45% of which occur a single time. Of the sample, 4.5% to 6% is held by the ten largest clones. Sequencing used peripheral blood. The source of these receptors is a woman aged 40 to 50 with Graves' ophthalmopathy. Donor details come from another sample of the same person, matched by shared clones.

In its sample, this clonotype was seen many times. The chain is built from TRBV3-1 and TRBJ2-5; the D gene is possibly TRBD2 (6 bases). V was pared by 1 base and J by 4 bases, with 16 bases between. This CDR3 contains 16 residues. Germline CDR1 and CDR2: LGHDT and YNNKEL (reference sequence). Here the CDR3 reads CASSQASLDYRETQYF. CDR3 bases: TGTGCCAGCAGCCAAGCCTCCTTGGACTATCGAGAGACCCAGTACTTC.

This clonotype has at least ten counts. This chain links TRBV2 with TRBJ1-2, with D maybe TRBD1 (5 bases). Germline assignment: CDR1 SNHLY and CDR2 FYNNEI. This CDR3 region has 15 residues. Between the trimmed V and J ends, which lost 5 bases and 1 base, there was a span of 14 bases. The CDR3 region has the DNA TGTGCCAGCAGTATGCCGGGACGCAGTAACTATGGCTACACCTTC. Encoded protein: CASSMPGRSNYGYTF.

J is TRBJ2-7 and V is TRBV11-3; D not certain. CDR3 length: 13 amino acids. Germline values: CDR1 SGHNT, CDR2 YENEEA. V lost 6 bases and J 2 bases, leaving 11 bases between the germline ends. CDR3 DNA: TGTGCCAGCAGTCCCGGACGGACCTACGAGCAGTACTTC. It translates to CASSPGRTYEQYF. The full variable domain, with the rest looked up from reference TRBV11-3 and TRBJ2-7, is EAGVVQSPRYKIIEKKQPVAFWCNPISGHNTLYWYLQNLGQGPELLIRYENEEAVDDSQLPKDRFSAERLKGVDSTLKIQPAELGDSAVYLCASSPGRTYEQYFGPGTRLTVT.

The CDR3 spells CASSESRAMGASQYF. CDR3 DNA sequence: TGTGCCAGCAGTGAAAGCCGAGCTATGGGGGCGAGCCAGTACTTC. V usage is TRBV2 and J usage is TRBJ2-5, with D tentatively TRBD1 (6 bases). CDR3 size: 15 residues. Trimming took off 2 bases at V and 10 bases at J, with 20 bases between the two ends. Looked up from germline, CDR1 is SNHLY and CDR2 is FYNNEI.

This clonotype was observed at least ten times. V is TRBV30 and J is TRBJ1-2; no clear D gene. Between the trimmed V and J ends, which lost 0 bases and 5 bases, there was a span of 10 bases. This CDR3 has 13 amino acids. Germline CDR1 and CDR2: GTSNPN and SVGIG (reference sequence). The CDR3 loop is CAWSVLRPYGYTF. The DNA for the CDR3 is TGTGCCTGGAGTGTACTAAGGCCGTATGGCTACACCTTC. The variable domain in full, with the rest retrieved from reference TRBV30 and TRBJ1-2, is SQTIHQWPATLVQPVGSPLSLECTVEGTSNPNLYWYRQAAGRGLQLLFYSVGIGQISSEVPQNLSASRPQDRQFILSSKKLLLSDSGFYLCAWSVLRPYGYTFGSGTRLTVV.

This clonotype was counted at least ten times. The V call is TRBV19, the J call TRBJ2-7; D gene uncertain. CDR1 and CDR2 from the germline V gene are LNHDA and SQIVND (reference sequence). V was pared by 3 bases and J by 4 bases, with 19 bases between. The CDR3 consists of 16 residues. The CDR3 region is CASSIRDSIEQYEQYF. CDR3 DNA sequence: TGTGCCAGTAGTATCCGAGACTCAATAGAACAATACGAGCAGTACTTC.

J is TRBJ2-7 and V is TRBV6-1; no definite D call. V was pared by 4 bases and J by 2 bases, with 9 bases between. CDR1 and CDR2 from the germline V gene are MNHNS and SASEGT. The CDR3 covers 13 residues. In DNA, the CDR3 is TGTGCCAGCAGTGGTGAACCCACCTACGAGCAGTACTTC. This sequence encodes CASSGEPTYEQYF.

This clonotype was observed at least ten times. The chain is built from TRBV13 and TRBJ1-5; 7 bases fit TRBD1. CDR1 and CDR2 (germline): PRHDT, FYEKMQ (reference sequence). This CDR3 has 18 amino acids. The V segment lost 5 bases and the J segment 2 bases; nucleotides outside the gene matches: 15. This chain's CDR3 is CASSPRGGVQGRNQPQHF. Written as DNA, the CDR3 is TGTGCCAGCAGCCCCAGGGGGGGGGTACAGGGGCGCAATCAGCCCCAGCATTTT.

This clonotype was counted ten times or more. The chain combines TRBV19 with TRBJ1-5, with 8 bases lining up with TRBD1. Germline trimming cut 4 bases from V and 5 bases from J; bases unmatched to any gene: 4. The CDR3 runs to 14 residues. CDR1 LNHDA and CDR2 SQIVND come from the germline V gene (reference sequence). The CDR3: CASSRDRGDQPQHF. For the CDR3, the DNA is TGTGCCAGTAGTAGAGACAGGGGCGATCAGCCCCAGCATTTT.

The genes are TRBV7-9 and TRBJ1-1, with 7 bases fitting TRBD1. Germline loops: CDR1 SEHNR, CDR2 FQNEAQ (reference sequence). V was clipped by 5 bases and J by 0 bases; unmatched bases: 6. The CDR3 loop spans 15 amino acids. CDR3 sequence (DNA): TGTGCCAGCAGCCGGGACAGACACATGAACACTGAAGCTTTCTTT. Translation gives CASSRDRHMNTEAFF.

This clonotype occurred many times. The V call is TRBV20-1, the J call TRBJ2-5; 9 bases fit TRBD2. The germline V gene encodes CDR1 DFQATT and CDR2 SNEGSKA (reference sequence). The trim removed 6 bases at V and 5 bases at J, leaving 10 bases unmatched. The CDR3 has 14 amino acids. CDR3: CSALGAGGGETQYF. The CDR3 DNA reads as TGCAGTGCGCTCGGAGCGGGGGGTGGGGAGACCCAGTACTTC.